One and the same sample provided the 14 T cell receptor beta chains below, sequenced in a study of blood T cell repertoires in COVID-19. Here immunoSEQ multiplex PCR was the method, and the copy in TCRdb shows in-frame clones only, minus some. The top ten clones hold over 8.5% of a sample with approximately 150,000 clones, around three quarters of them seen once. The specimen was peripheral blood. All receptors come from a man aged 50-60 years with active or convalescent COVID-19.

The chain couples TRBV19 to TRBJ1-5, with TRBD1 as a possible D gene (6 bases). The germline V and J ends were trimmed by 3 bases and 3 bases, with 12 bases remaining between them. CDR1 and CDR2 from the germline V gene are LNHDA and SQIVND (reference sequence). CDR3 size: 15 residues. The CDR3 region has the DNA TGTGCCAGTAGTATCAAGGACAGCTACAATCAGCCCCAGCATTTT. Residues: CASSIKDSYNQPQHF. The whole variable domain, filled in from reference TRBV19 and TRBJ1-5, reads DGGITQSPKYLFRKEGQNVTLSCEQNLNHDAMYWYRQDPGQGLRLIYYSQIVNDFQKGDIAEGYSVSREKKESFPLTVTSAQKNPTAFYLCASSIKDSYNQPQHFGDGTRLSIL.

This chain joins TRBV5-1 and TRBJ1-2; 9 bases fit TRBD1. V lost 4 bases to trimming and J lost 5 bases; unmatched junction nucleotides: 6. CDR1 is SGHRS and CDR2 is YFSETQ in the germline V gene. This CDR3 spans 14 amino acids. The CDR3 coding sequence is TGCGCCAGCAGCCAAGGGACAGGGCCTTATGGCTACACCTTC. It translates to CASSQGTGPYGYTF.

The chain links TRBV27 to TRBJ2-1, with D hard to call. V was pared by 4 bases and J by 4 bases, with 11 bases between. This CDR3 contains 14 residues. Germline CDR1 MNHEY, CDR2 SMNVEV (reference sequence). The CDR3 coding sequence is TGTGCCAGCAGTTGGGCCGATCCTTACAATGAGCAGTTCTTC. It is translated as CASSWADPYNEQFF.

The chain combines TRBV24-1 with TRBJ2-5, with 7 bases aligning to TRBD1. Germline V CDR1 and CDR2: KGHDR, SFDVKD. This CDR3 is built from 15 residues. V dropped 5 bases and J dropped 5; count of bases not matched to a gene: 10. The chain's CDR3 is CATSARGQAMETQYF. The CDR3 DNA reads TGTGCCACCAGTGCTAGAGGACAGGCAATGGAGACCCAGTACTTC.

V and J are TRBV4-1 and TRBJ2-5, with 10 bases fitting TRBD2. Germline CDR1 is MGHRA and CDR2 is YSYEKL. The CDR3 spans 17 residues. J lost 5 bases, V lost 2 bases, and 11 bases had no gene match. The CDR3 region is CASSQQDRAGGRETQYF. The DNA for the CDR3 is TGCGCCAGCAGCCAACAGGACCGAGCGGGAGGGAGGGAGACCCAGTACTTC.

This chain connects TRBV7-3 to TRBJ2-2, with D possibly being TRBD2 (6 bases). This CDR3 is built from 16 residues. Germline assignment: CDR1 SGHTA and CDR2 FQGTGA. V lost 1 base and J 13 bases, leaving 22 bases between the germline ends. The CDR3 nucleotides are TGTGCCAGCAGCTTAAGGCGGGACGGCAGCCGGAGGAGGCTGTTTTTT. Protein product: CASSLRRDGSRRRLFF.

The chain joins TRBV9 to TRBJ2-1; the D gene is possibly TRBD2 (6 bases). CDR1 and CDR2 (germline): SGDLS, YYNGEE. The V gene lost 3 bases and the J gene lost 3 bases, with 13 bases spanning the gap. The CDR3 extends over 15 amino acids. Here the CDR3 reads CASSELGGDYNEQFF. Here the CDR3 DNA reads TGTGCCAGCAGCGAGCTTGGAGGGGACTACAATGAGCAGTTCTTC.

The chain recombines TRBV6-5 with TRBJ2-3, with 9 bases that match TRBD2. J was trimmed by 7 bases and V by 5 bases; bases with no gene match: 4. The CDR3 has 13 residues. In germline, CDR1 is MNHEY, CDR2 SVGAGI. The CDR3 reads CASSLAGTNTQYF. The CDR3 DNA reads TGTGCCAGCAGTCTAGCGGGAACGAATACGCAGTATTTT.

The rearrangement joins TRBV29-1 to TRBJ2-1, with TRBD2 matching 12 bases. The J segment lost 9 bases and the V segment lost 3 bases, leaving 15 bases of the junction unmatched. The CDR3 sequence is 17 residues long. Looked up from germline, CDR1 is SQVTM and CDR2 is ANQGSEA. The CDR3 reads CSVDRLAGGPARGEQFF. As DNA, the CDR3 is TGCAGCGTTGACCGGCTAGCGGGAGGGCCAGCAAGGGGTGAGCAGTTCTTC.

The chain recombines TRBV7-2 with TRBJ2-7, with D perhaps matching TRBD2 (6 bases). V lost 1 base and J 4 bases, leaving 23 bases between the germline ends. The CDR3 extends over 18 amino acids. Germline assignment: CDR1 SGHTA and CDR2 FQGNSA. The CDR3 nucleotides are TGTGCCAGCAGCTTAGAGTTGGGGGGAACCCCTTTTGCTTACGAGCAGTACTTC. This codes for CASSLELGGTPFAYEQYF. Drawing the rest from reference TRBV7-2 and TRBJ2-7, the complete variable domain is GAGVSQSPSNKVTEKGKDVELRCDPISGHTALYWYRQSLGQGLEFLIYFQGNSAPDKSGLPSDRFSAERTGGSVSTLTIQRTQQEDSAVYLCASSLELGGTPFAYEQYFGPGTRLTVT.

This rearrangement joins TRBV7-8 to TRBJ2-3; possibly TRBD2 for D (6 bases). Trimming removed 1 base at V and 4 bases at J, with 12 bases between. Germline V gene sequence: CDR1 SGHVS, CDR2 FQNEAQ. The CDR3 is 15 residues long. The CDR3 region is CASSLVGRVSDTQYF. The CDR3 coding sequence is TGTGCCAGCAGCTTAGTCGGGAGAGTGTCAGATACGCAGTATTTT.

This sequence joins TRBV2 and TRBJ2-5, with 10 positions matching TRBD1. The CDR3 runs to 14 residues. After removal of 7 bases from V and 5 bases from J, the junction contained 7 bases not matched to a gene. Per germline, CDR1 SNHLY and CDR2 FYNNEI. CDR3 residues: CASTPDRGRETQYF. DNA of the CDR3: TGTGCCAGCACCCCGGACAGGGGGAGGGAGACCCAGTACTTC.

This clone was seen only a few times. V and J are TRBV5-5 and TRBJ2-2; TRBD1 matches at 8 bases. This CDR3 is built from 16 residues. V was pared by 0 bases and J by 6 bases, with 7 bases of the junction left unmatched. Germline V lookup: CDR1 SGHKS, CDR2 YYEKEE (reference sequence). The CDR3, as DNA: TGTGCCAGCAGCTTGGAGCTACAGGGGGTGTCCGGGGAGCTGTTTTTT. It yields the protein CASSLELQGVSGELFF.

The V and J genes are TRBV28 and TRBJ1-4, with 9 positions matching TRBD1. The CDR3 extends over 14 amino acids. Germline CDR1 MDHEN, CDR2 SYDVKM. V trimming: 6 bases; J trimming: 8 bases; junction bases outside the gene matches: 7. The CDR3 sequence is CASSLGQGHEKLFF. CDR3 nucleotides: TGTGCCAGCAGCCTCGGACAGGGGCACGAAAAACTGTTTTTT.